This T cell receptor beta chain was identified during a study of cytomegalovirus exposure and HLA in healthy donors (dated by TCRdb to 2017 to 2019). Broadly, across the study: In an earlier analysis of approximately 500 of the donors, around 290 Gb of sequence data and 90 million to 120 million unique TCR beta sequences from some 170 million T cells were reported. The later analysis used no new phenotypic data to find candidate immune exposures, relying instead on TCR beta sequences and their occurrence across donors. Among 300 to 500 genotyped donors of the cohort, an average of about 240,000 unique TCR beta nucleotide sequences was sequenced per donor, of which about 20% were non-productive. A later genetic analysis took genome-wide SNP genotypes for about three fifths of the 666 donors and used that subset as a discovery cohort. Around 300 gigabases of sequencing data and approximately 80 million unique TCR sequences were included in an early release covering roughly 600 HLA-typed donors. Typing coverage differed by locus: A, B, C, DRB1 and DQB1 were typed in roughly 620-630 donors, DQA1 in 522, DPA1 in nearly 610, and DPB1 in 472. Donor age, sex, ethnicity and CMV serostatus were compiled alongside the repertoire data. The study used immunosequencing to profile the T cell repertoires of some 600 subjects and linked those repertoires to cytomegalovirus serostatus. To predict cytomegalovirus infection status, the study brought together high-throughput TCR immunosequencing, statistical association of individual TCRs with disease status, and machine learning. Four to six DR-DQ haplotypes were handled as single units for association and clustering, since linkage in the cohort was strong. Both class I and class II loci were covered by HLA typing, at four-digit resolution. An earlier analysis of a few hundred of the donors applied high-throughput TCR beta sequencing to assess whether each TCR beta V gene segment acted as functional or pseudogenic. All discovery cohort repertoires had been generated using a single sequencing platform. A separate validation cohort of about 110 different subjects was used in addition to the approximately 640-subject first cohort. The study aimed to test whether cataloging public T cell receptors could reveal signatures of past pathogen exposure. To study patterns of TCR occurrence, a later analysis re-analyzed previously published TCR beta repertoires from 550 to 800 donors and added high-resolution HLA genotyping. Of the approximately 400 genotyped donors, 80% to 90% were placed in the genetic ancestry cluster associated with self-reported Caucasian donors.

The CDR3 numbers 14 residues from cysteine through phenylalanine. Only CDR3 DNA is held: 42 bases, read in frame from base 1. The trim is 5 bases for V and 4 bases for J, with a gap of 13 bases between the germline ends. CDR1 and CDR2, per the germline V gene, are SGHVS and FQNEAQ. In the case of this clone: It has no known antigen specificity. The input lacks base qualities; no much larger clone sits a single base away.

Library prep was done by the immunoSEQ multiplex PCR assay. For the multiplex PCR, a mixture combining 60 forward primers for TCR Vbeta segments and 13 reverse primers for TCR Jbeta segments was used. The CDR3 region of rearranged TCR beta genes was amplified from genomic DNA with a multiplex PCR assay. The Illumina HiSeq System was used to sequence the amplified TCR beta libraries as 87-base-pair reads. The authors processed their data as follows. Across the 500 to 750 repertoires, a later analysis counted roughly 77 million unique TCR beta chains, approximately 12 million of which were shared by at least two donors. A nearest-neighbor algorithm error-corrected the raw reads and collapsed the reads into unique sequences, merging closely related sequences to remove PCR and sequencing errors. Alignment of CDR3 sequences to IMGT reference sequences was used to assign V, D and J gene segments. For a sequence to be retained, at least a six-nucleotide match to both a V gene segment and a J gene segment was required. Rearrangements were classified as productive when the CDR3 lacked stop codons and remained in frame with V and J, and all other rearrangements were classified as non-productive. CDR3 was defined according to IMGT convention as the region running from the second conserved V-encoded cysteine to the conserved J-encoded phenylalanine. The earlier analysis of 500 to 750 of the donors excluded any sequence lacking an unambiguous match to a single V gene segment. In an earlier analysis of several hundred of the donors, V segments were called functional above 56.7% productive rearrangements and were called segregating when the between-donor standard deviation exceeded 5%. A statistical classification framework was built for diagnosing cytomegalovirus status from the catalog of TCR beta chain sequences. V and J gene assignment, in a later analysis, came from comparing TCR nucleotide sequences with IMGT/GENE-DB human TR gene sequences. Using the TCRdist pipeline, a later analysis assigned CDR3 sequences along with most-parsimonious VDJ recombination scenarios. In a later analysis, each TCR beta chain was defined by its CDR3 amino acid sequence together with its V-gene family, and reads without a unique V-gene family were excluded. To address suspected cross-contamination and a sequencing artifact, a later analysis removed around 590 highly shared, low-generation-probability nucleotide sequences. In a later analysis, a clonal expansion index for each public chain was calculated from normalized within-repertoire ranks of inferred template counts. In a later analysis, generation probabilities were computed with a VDJ recombination model fitted to out-of-frame rearrangements, and the resulting probabilities were checked against IGoR. In a later analysis, hypergeometric tests were used to score TCR-TCR, TCR-HLA and TCR-CMV co-occurrence, with a repertoire-size bias correction applied to TCR pairs. To estimate false discovery rates, a later analysis permuted the HLA or CMV assignments 20 times. In a later analysis, co-occurring TCRs were grouped with DBSCAN, and TCRdist sequence similarity was added when clustering was performed within HLA-allele-positive subsets. Co-occurrence clustering excluded repertoires with fewer than 30,000 or more than 120,000 public chains, plus five with anomalous nucleotide sharing. TCRdb mirrors the immuneACCESS table, restricted to in-frame sequences. Some clones are absent from its copies; in checked studies, under half trace to an unresolved V gene, and the reason for the others is unknown. D and trimming were read from the DNA, whereas the V and J calls and clone size are those reported in that table. This sample has some 180,000 clones in its table, and 78% of those were observed once. 2.5% to 3% of the sample is taken by the ten largest.

What the research found in general, with its limitations: Broadly in line with IMGT annotations, most TCR beta V segments showed up in productive rearrangements about 90% or about 30% of the time in an earlier analysis of 450 to 600 of the donors. Most TCR sequences were observed very rarely across donors, whereas some public TCRs were present in many individuals. The classifier was reported to diagnose cytomegalovirus status with high specificity and sensitivity in both the original cohort and the validation cohort. Linkage disequilibrium might explain the correlated functional status among segregating V segments, but an unknown experimental factor could not be excluded. A cluster of highly shared sequence variants was judged likely to be a technical artifact of the sequencing pipeline. This cohort had only TCR beta chains sequenced, and the lack of alpha or paired-chain data limited which features could be detected. The only immune exposure information available for the cohort was CMV serostatus. A further reported finding was that TCR beta sequences accurately predicted the HLA-A and HLA-B alleles for most subjects in the first cohort. An association between a missense DCLRE1C variant and V-gene and J-gene trimming of TCR beta chains was found in a later genetic analysis and replicated in an independent cohort. Because HLA typing was unavailable for some donors at each locus, only the typed subset was used in association tests. When HLA alleles, especially DR and DQ, strongly co-occurred, attributing TCR associations to individual alleles was difficult. In vitro tests confirmed that three of the cytomegalovirus-associated TCR beta chains recognize cytomegalovirus antigens. A later analysis associated about 17,000 TCR beta sequences with specific HLA alleles at a false discovery rate of 0.05. According to a later genetic analysis, donors in an Asian-associated ancestry cluster had fewer N-insertions in productive TCRs than the approximately 710-donor mean. In a later analysis, most CMV-associated TCR beta chains were found to appear HLA-restricted, with HLA associations seemingly driven largely by CMV exposure. In the study, 150 to 200 TCR beta chains were listed as associated with cytomegalovirus. The presence/absence analyses assumed that sequencing depth was roughly uniform across donors, and that assumption may not be true. In a later analysis, HLA-associated TCR beta chains were found to be more clonally expanded and to have lower generation probabilities than equally common non-associated chains. A later analysis found that TCR association rates varied across HLA loci, with DRB1 alleles showing the most associated TCRs and HLA-C alleles the fewest. The authors suggested that the approach could potentially be extended to other disease states and immunological phenotypes. Because counts were too low, seventeen rarely observed V segments, including chromosome 9 orphons, were excluded from the earlier analysis of some 540 of the donors. Some IMGT-functional V segments, including TRBV6-2 and TRBV6-3, could not be distinguished by the 87-base-pair reads and were therefore excluded. In a later analysis, several top co-occurrence clusters were reported to appear linked to parvovirus B19, influenza, CMV and Epstein-Barr virus.

In total, about 650 healthy bone marrow donors made up the cohort. At the time of sampling, every cohort member was nominally healthy, though immune exposures that went unrecorded were likely present. The donor tested CMV seronegative, placing the donor among the 350 or so seronegative members of the cohort. A peripheral blood sample was collected from each donor, and TCR beta sequencing was performed on peripheral blood mononuclear cells. Genomic DNA extraction from the blood cell samples was performed with the Qiagen DNeasy Blood Extraction Kit. This receptor was obtained from a female donor in good health and CMV-seronegative. The sequencing input was PBMCs. Recombination joined TRBV7-8 with TRBJ2-3; the D region possibly corresponds to TRBD2 (5 bases align). Read as DNA, the sequence is TGTGCCAGCAGCCCAATAGCGCTTTCAGATACGCAGTATTTT. This is translated as CASSPIALSDTQYF.